This entry lists 19 T cell receptor beta chains sequenced from one sample in a study of blood T cell repertoires in COVID-19. Only in-frame clones appear in the TCRdb table, and some are missing; sequencing was by immunoSEQ multiplex PCR. Found here are approximately 360,000 clones, 80% to 90% of them singletons; the top ten hold 1% to 1.5%. Source material: peripheral blood. These receptors originate from a man aged 40-49 years with acute or convalescent COVID-19.

The chain's CDR3 is CASNLGTGPYEQYF. CDR3 coding DNA: TGTGCCAGCAACTTAGGGACAGGCCCCTACGAGCAGTACTTC. The chain joins TRBV28 to TRBJ2-7; the match to TRBD1 covers 8 bases. The CDR3 covers 14 residues. Trimming cost V 7 bases and J 2 bases; bases outside gene matches: 7. Per the germline V gene, CDR1 is MDHEN and CDR2 is SYDVKM. Full variable domain (missing parts from reference TRBV28 and TRBJ2-7): DVKVTQSSRYLVKRTGEKVFLECVQDMDHENMFWYRQDPGLGLRLIYFSYDVKMKEKGDIPEGYSVSREKKERFSLILESASTNQTSMYLCASNLGTGPYEQYFGPGTRLTVT.

The V call is TRBV28, the J call TRBJ1-3; no firm D call. Trimming pared 6 bases from V and 0 bases from J, leaving 6 bases between. Germline assignment: CDR1 MDHEN and CDR2 SYDVKM. The CDR3 is 13 amino acids. Here the CDR3 DNA reads TGTGCCAGCAGGGAGAGCTCTGGAAACACCATATATTTT. Translation: CASRESSGNTIYF.

This chain connects TRBV3-1 (or the pseudogene TRBV3-2) to TRBJ2-7; the D is unclear. Germline lookup yields CDR1 LGHDT and CDR2 YNNKEL (reference sequence). The V gene lost 1 base and the J gene lost 6 bases, with 7 bases spanning the gap. The CDR3 consists of 12 residues. CDR3 loop: CASSQAHGEQYF. CDR3 in DNA: TGTGCCAGCAGCCAAGCGCACGGCGAGCAGTACTTC.

The genes are TRBV27 and TRBJ1-6; D is perhaps TRBD1 (5 bases). CDR1 is MNHEY and CDR2 is SMNVEV in the germline V gene (reference sequence). This CDR3 is built from 16 residues. Trimming took off 6 bases at V and 9 bases at J, with 21 bases between the two ends. The CDR3 coding sequence is TGTGCCAGCAGCAAATGGACACTTTCAACCGGTTCACCCCTCCACTTT. Its protein product is CASSKWTLSTGSPLHF.

The V call is TRBV3-1 (or the pseudogene TRBV3-2), the J call TRBJ2-7; no clear D. The CDR3 totals 14 residues. Germline loops: CDR1 LGHDT, CDR2 YNNKEL (reference sequence). V was cut by 1 base and J by 5 bases, with 12 bases left in between. DNA for the CDR3: TGTGCCAGCAGCCAAGGGGCCAATGGTGACGAGCAGTACTTC. Protein product: CASSQGANGDEQYF.

The chain combines TRBV6-2 or TRBV6-3 with TRBJ2-1; TRBD2 aligns across 8 bases. V lost 0 bases to trimming and J lost 3 bases; unmatched junction nucleotides: 7. CDR3 size: 17 residues. Germline V gene data show CDR1 as MNHEY and CDR2 as SVGEGT. DNA of the CDR3: TGTGCCAGCAGTTACTCGGGCCGGGGGGGAAACTACAATGAGCAGTTCTTC. It specifies CASSYSGRGGNYNEQFF.

The chain combines TRBV4-2 with TRBJ1-6; a possible D gene is TRBD1 (6 bases). Trimming cost V 1 base and J 2 bases, with 12 bases left between them. The CDR3 spans 17 residues. Germline CDR1 reads LGHNA; CDR2 reads YNFKEQ. In DNA form, the CDR3 reads TGTGCCAGCAGCCAAGGGACAGAAGACCCCTATAATTCACCCCTCCACTTT. Its protein is CASSQGTEDPYNSPLHF.

The rearrangement joins TRBV30 to TRBJ2-1; 11 nucleotides agree with TRBD2. J was trimmed by 7 bases and V by 2 bases; bases with no gene match: 7. The CDR3 is 15 amino acids. The germline gives CDR1 GTSNPN, CDR2 SVGIG (reference sequence). This CDR3 is CAWSIAGGPRNEQFF. CDR3 sequence (DNA): TGTGCCTGGAGTATAGCGGGAGGGCCGAGGAATGAGCAGTTCTTC.

V gene TRBV28 combines with J gene TRBJ1-4; 9 positions agree with TRBD1. V trimming: 7 bases; J trimming: 5 bases; junction bases outside the gene matches: 8. This CDR3 has 15 amino acids. CDR1 MDHEN and CDR2 SYDVKM come from the germline V gene. The CDR3 is CASIPGGTGNEKLFF. The DNA of the CDR3 is TGTGCCAGCATCCCAGGGGGGACAGGGAATGAAAAACTGTTTTTT.

This rearrangement joins TRBV6-5 to TRBJ2-3; TRBD2 matches 14 bases. The CDR3 is 16 residues long. Per the germline V gene, CDR1 is MNHEY and CDR2 is SVGAGI. The junction had 8 bases not matched to a gene; V was cut back by 4 bases and J by 8 bases. CDR3 DNA: TGTGCCAGCAGTTCCCCGGGACTAGCGGGAGCACGTACGCAGTATTTT. Amino acid sequence: CASSSPGLAGARTQYF.

This chain connects TRBV11-2 to TRBJ1-2; D is possibly TRBD1 (5 bases). Per the germline V gene, CDR1 is SGHAT and CDR2 is FQNNGV. V was clipped by 4 bases and J by 4 bases, with 13 bases between them. This CDR3 is built from 14 residues. CDR3 DNA sequence: TGTGCCAGCAGCTCCCTAGGAGGGACCTATGGCTACACCTTC. Protein sequence: CASSSLGGTYGYTF.

This sequence joins TRBV7-3 and TRBJ2-3, with 9 bases lining up with TRBD1. Germline trimming cut 5 bases from V and 6 bases from J; bases unmatched to any gene: 6. The CDR3 sequence is 14 residues long. CDR1 SGHTA and CDR2 FQGTGA come from the germline V gene. CDR3 DNA: TGTGCCAGCAGCCGGGACAGGGAGACGGATACGCAGTATTTT. Translation: CASSRDRETDTQYF.

The chain has TRBV7-2 and TRBJ1-2, with 9 bases lining up with TRBD1. The germline CDR1 and CDR2 sequences are SGHTA and FQGNSA. This CDR3 is 17 amino acids long. V gave up 0 bases and J gave up 4 bases; unmatched junction bases: 9. The CDR3 DNA follows: TGTGCCAGCAGCTTAGCGCGTGGGACAGGGTGGGCCTATGGCTACACCTTC. It is translated as CASSLARGTGWAYGYTF. Full variable domain (rest looked up from reference TRBV7-2 and TRBJ1-2): GAGVSQSPSNKVTEKGKDVELRCDPISGHTALYWYRQSLGQGLEFLIYFQGNSAPDKSGLPSDRFSAERTGGSVSTLTIQRTQQEDSAVYLCASSLARGTGWAYGYTFGSGTRLTVV.

The rearrangement joins TRBV9 to TRBJ2-1, with D possibly TRBD2 on 6 matching bases. V was clipped by 1 base and J by 1 base, with 9 bases between them. The CDR3 loop spans 15 amino acids. Germline values: CDR1 SGDLS, CDR2 YYNGEE. CDR3 sequence: CASSVSGLSYNEQFF. CDR3 nucleotide sequence: TGTGCCAGCAGCGTAAGCGGGTTATCCTACAATGAGCAGTTCTTC.

V and J are TRBV5-6 and TRBJ1-1; D perhaps matches TRBD1 (6 bases). The CDR3 totals 15 residues. Germline V gene lookup returns CDR1 SGHDT and CDR2 YYEEEE. Deletions cut 3 bases from V and 1 base from J, with 13 bases between. CDR3 bases: TGTGCCAGCAGCTCTCTACAGGGCCAGAACACTGAAGCTTTCTTT. Translation: CASSSLQGQNTEAFF.

The rearrangement links TRBV28 to TRBJ2-7; D ambiguous. The length of the CDR3 is 11 residues. Trimming removed 8 bases at V and 0 bases at J, with 5 bases between. Germline V gene sequence: CDR1 MDHEN, CDR2 SYDVKM. CDR3 region: CASSVSYEQYF. The CDR3 bases are TGTGCCAGCTCGGTCTCCTACGAGCAGTACTTC.

V gene TRBV9 combines with J gene TRBJ1-1; D uncertain. This CDR3 has 14 residues. V lost 0 bases and J lost 1, with 7 bases in between. The germline V gene encodes CDR1 SGDLS and CDR2 YYNGEE. CDR3 protein: CASSVVGGNTEAFF. As DNA, the CDR3 is TGTGCCAGCAGCGTAGTCGGCGGGAACACTGAAGCTTTCTTT.

The J gene is TRBJ2-1, the V gene TRBV4-1; TRBD2 matches 13 bases. The germline gives CDR1 MGHRA, CDR2 YSYEKL. V shed 8 bases and J 10 bases; nucleotides not matched to a gene: 11. This CDR3 comprises 15 residues. The CDR3 coding sequence is TGCGCCAGCCTCCGGACTAGCGGGAGAGCTTGGGAGCAGTTCTTC. Its translation: CASLRTSGRAWEQFF.

This rearrangement joins TRBV4-1 to TRBJ1-2; D gene unclear. The germline V gene has CDR1 MGHRA and CDR2 YSYEKL. V was trimmed by 0 bases and J by 0 bases, leaving 14 bases between them. CDR3 length: 17 amino acids. CDR3 region: CASSQERPAKANYGYTF. The CDR3 DNA is TGCGCCAGCAGCCAAGAGAGGCCAGCTAAGGCTAACTATGGCTACACCTTC.